The rows below give T cell receptor beta chains drawn from one sample of a study of vaccination and CD4 T cells after COVID-19. These receptors' antigens are unknown. Via MiXCR, TCRdb re-called the PCR reads, giving one row per CDR3 protein. The sample carries roughly 20,000 distinct CDR3 sequences, 40% to 50% recorded once. The specimen was CD4+ T cells from blood, cultured in vitro. These receptors were obtained from a human donor who had recovered from COVID-19. CDR3s include the opening cysteine and the closing phenylalanine or tryptophan. A D gene is named only where the DNA matches it firmly. Clone size is not always given. Where it is, it says once, few, many or a class for expanded clones.

D gene,J gene,clone size,V gene,CDR3 protein,CDR3 DNA
TRBD1,TRBJ1-1,NA,TRBV11-1,CASSLPAGGTEAFF,TGTGCCAGCAGCTTACCAGCAGGGGGGACTGAAGCTTTCTTT
TRBD2,TRBJ2-3,NA,TRBV24-1,CATSSGGLARTQYF,TGTGCCACCAGTTCCGGTGGACTAGCGCGTACGCAGTATTTT
NA,TRBJ1-1,few,TRBV6-4,CASSDGGPNTEAFF,TGTGCCAGCAGTGACGGGGGCCCTAACACTGAAGCTTTCTTT
NA,TRBJ1-1,NA,TRBV12-5,CASGLRGLSTEAFF,TGTGCTAGTGGCCTGAGGGGGTTGAGTACTGAAGCTTTCTTT
TRBD1,TRBJ2-7,NA,TRBV27,CASSFDRDRSYEQYF,TGTGCCAGCAGTTTTGACAGGGATAGGTCCTACGAGCAGTACTTC
TRBD1,TRBJ1-3,NA,TRBV7-2,CASRWTGGENTIYF,TGTGCCAGCAGGTGGACAGGGGGCGAAAACACCATATATTTT
NA,TRBJ2-7,NA,TRBV7-2,CASSLDGGRDVYSYEQYF,TGTGCCAGCAGCTTAGATGGTGGGCGGGACGTCTACTCCTACGAGCAGTACTTC
TRBD1,TRBJ1-2,NA,TRBV9,CASSPRGDRDSERGYTF,TGTGCCAGCAGCCCACGCGGGGACAGGGATTCGGAGCGAGGCTACACCTTC
NA,TRBJ2-1,NA,TRBV5-1,CASSYGTDHNEQFF,TGCGCCAGCAGCTACGGAACGGACCACAATGAGCAGTTCTTC
NA,TRBJ1-3,NA,TRBV19,CASSSNHGSGNTIYF,TGTGCCAGTAGTTCCAACCACGGCTCTGGAAACACCATATATTTT
NA,TRBJ1-5,NA,TRBV27,CASSLGRGVPNQPQHF,TGTGCCAGCAGTTTAGGCAGGGGCGTCCCCAATCAGCCCCAGCATTTT